Below, 26 T cell receptor beta chains from the same sample are listed, as sequenced in a study of T cell changes during pregnancy in multiple sclerosis. Sequenced by immunoSEQ multiplex PCR; TCRdb stores in-frame clones only, minus some. In the table there are 40,000 to 50,000 clones, just under 95% of which are singletons. The sample in question was CD8+ T cells from peripheral blood mononuclear cells, obtained after pregnancy. The receptors shown here come from a female donor with multiple sclerosis, enrolled in a pregnancy study.

The chain links TRBV7-6 to TRBJ1-5; maybe TRBD1 (5 bases). Trimming pared 5 bases from V and 3 bases from J, leaving 11 bases between. The germline V gene encodes CDR1 SGHVS and CDR2 FNYEAQ. The CDR3 contains 14 residues. CDR3 in DNA: TGTGCCAGCAGCCTAGGGGCTTCCAATCAGCCCCAGCATTTT. This gives the protein CASSLGASNQPQHF.

Only one count was recorded for this clone. This chain links TRBV4-2 with TRBJ2-3, with D perhaps TRBD2 (5 bases). Trimming left V 8 bases short and J 3 bases short, with 18 bases between. The CDR3 extends over 15 amino acids. The V gene's germline CDR1 is LGHNA and CDR2 YNFKEQ. CDR3 coding DNA: TGTGCCAGCCGGACCGAACTAGGCGGGACAGATACGCAGTATTTT. This gives the protein CASRTELGGTDTQYF.

The CDR3 loop is CASSDLPRYF. The DNA of the CDR3 is TGTGCCAGCAGTGACCTCCCTCGGTATTTT. This chain connects TRBV25-1 to TRBJ2-3; D not certain. Germline V gene lookup returns CDR1 MGHDK and CDR2 SYGVNS. Trimming took 3 bases from V and 14 from J, leaving 9 bases between them. This CDR3 comprises 10 residues.

Only a few counts were recorded for this clone. This chain links TRBV29-1 with TRBJ1-2, with TRBD1 matching over 7 bases. Germline CDR1 SQVTM, CDR2 ANQGSEA. V trimming: 6 bases; J trimming: 0 bases; junction bases outside the gene matches: 10. This CDR3 is built from 15 residues. The chain's CDR3 is CSVTTGTEANYGYTF. The CDR3 bases are TGCAGCGTAACCACCGGGACAGAGGCTAACTATGGCTACACCTTC.

V is TRBV5-1 and J is TRBJ2-1; 7 bases match TRBD1. Unmatched junction bases numbered 3, after V lost 4 bases and J lost 2 bases. Germline V gene lookup returns CDR1 SGHRS and CDR2 YFSETQ. CDR3 size: 14 residues. Written as DNA, the CDR3 is TGCGCCAGCAGCGAGGGGGCCGCCTACAATGAGCAGTTCTTC. Protein sequence: CASSEGAAYNEQFF.

The chain is built from TRBV6-5 and TRBJ2-7; D possibly corresponds to TRBD2 (6 bases). V was shortened by 6 bases and J by 3 bases, with 18 bases between the two germline ends. CDR3 length: 15 amino acids. Looked up from germline, CDR1 is MNHEY and CDR2 is SVGAGI. The CDR3 bases are TGTGCCAGCAGCCCCTCGGGTAGCGGACGCTACGAGCAGTACTTC. Protein sequence: CASSPSGSGRYEQYF.

The V and J genes are TRBV2 and TRBJ2-2; TRBD2 aligns across 8 bases. J was trimmed by 2 bases and V by 7 bases; bases with no gene match: 3. Germline assignment: CDR1 SNHLY and CDR2 FYNNEI. The CDR3 is 14 residues long. The CDR3 loop reads CASMGLGNTGELFF. DNA of the CDR3: TGTGCCAGCATGGGACTAGGAAACACCGGGGAGCTGTTTTTT.

The chain has TRBV7-2 and TRBJ2-7; D is perhaps TRBD1 (5 bases). CDR1 is SGHTA, CDR2 FQGNSA, per germline. The CDR3 contains 15 residues. Trimming cost V 5 bases and J 3 bases, with 17 bases left between them. The CDR3 coding sequence is TGTGCCAGCAGCCCCTCTCAGGGTGAAGTCTACGAGCAGTACTTC. This translates into CASSPSQGEVYEQYF.

CDR3 residues: CASSPWASGVTDTQYF. DNA for the CDR3: TGTGCCAGCAGCCCGTGGGCTAGCGGGGTAACAGATACGCAGTATTTT. The J gene is TRBJ2-3, the V gene TRBV7-3; 9 nucleotides align to TRBD2. The ends lost 5 bases at V and 3 bases at J; junction bases unmatched: 9. The length of the CDR3 is 16 residues. Germline lookup yields CDR1 SGHTA and CDR2 FQGTGA.

The J gene is TRBJ1-5, the V gene TRBV19; TRBD1 matches at 8 bases. This CDR3 is built from 18 residues. The V gene end was trimmed by 7 bases and the J gene end by 2 bases; junction bases not matched to a gene: 16. The germline gives CDR1 LNHDA, CDR2 SQIVND (reference sequence). This CDR3 reads CASMIGRGRKKGNQPQHF. In DNA, the CDR3 is TGTGCCAGTATGATTGGCAGGGGGCGGAAAAAGGGCAATCAGCCCCAGCATTTT.

The chain combines TRBV30 with TRBJ2-2; D is unresolved. The germline V gene encodes CDR1 GTSNPN and CDR2 SVGIG (reference sequence). The CDR3 sequence is 15 residues long. V lost 3 bases and J 2 bases, leaving 13 bases between the germline ends. CDR3 amino acids: CAWSLRGTNTGELFF. CDR3 in DNA: TGTGCCTGGAGCCTTCGAGGCACCAACACCGGGGAGCTGTTTTTT.

The chain combines TRBV10-1 with TRBJ2-7; TRBD2 aligns across 9 bases. Trimming at V came to 0 bases and at J to 7 bases, leaving 7 bases not matched to a gene. Germline V gene sequence: CDR1 WNHNN, CDR2 SYGVQD (reference sequence). This CDR3 spans 15 amino acids. This CDR3 reads CASSESGLAGWEQYF. The CDR3 DNA is TGCGCCAGCAGTGAGTCCGGGCTAGCGGGATGGGAGCAGTACTTC.

V gene TRBV11-2 combines with J gene TRBJ2-1, with 12 bases matching TRBD2. The V gene end was trimmed by 6 bases and the J gene end by 6 bases; junction bases not matched to a gene: 6. The CDR3 runs 15 residues. Per the germline V gene, CDR1 is SGHAT and CDR2 is FQNNGV. DNA of the CDR3: TGTGCCAGCAGACCCGGACTAGCGGGGCCCAATGAGCAGTTCTTC. Translation gives CASRPGLAGPNEQFF. The full variable domain, completed using reference TRBV11-2 and TRBJ2-1, is EAGVAQSPRYKIIEKRQSVAFWCNPISGHATLYWYQQILGQGPKLLIQFQNNGVVDDSQLPKDRFSAERLKGVDSTLKIQPAKLEDSAVYLCASRPGLAGPNEQFFGPGTRLTVL.

V is TRBV27 and J is TRBJ2-7, with TRBD1 identical over 10 bases. Germline V gene lookup returns CDR1 MNHEY and CDR2 SMNVEV (reference sequence). Trimming cost V 6 bases and J 4 bases; bases outside gene matches: 9. This CDR3 region has 15 residues. CDR3 in amino acids: CASSLGQGISYEQYF. The CDR3 coding sequence is TGTGCCAGCAGCTTGGGACAGGGGATTTCATACGAGCAGTACTTC.

This chain uses TRBV28 with TRBJ1-5; tentatively, D is TRBD1 (6 bases). V dropped 5 bases and J dropped 3 bases, with 11 bases sitting between them. The CDR3 is 14 residues long. The V gene's germline CDR1 is MDHEN and CDR2 SYDVKM. The CDR3 loop is CASSPGQSNQPQHF. Written as DNA, the CDR3 is TGTGCCAGCAGTCCTGGACAGTCCAATCAGCCCCAGCATTTT.

The J gene is TRBJ2-2, the V gene TRBV5-1, with D possibly matching TRBD1 (6 bases). V shed 7 bases and J shed 6 bases, with 22 bases lying between them. The CDR3 has 16 amino acids. CDR1 is SGHRS, CDR2 YFSETQ, per germline. The CDR3 nucleotides are TGCGCCAGCGGCCCCAGGGGAGACAATGCGGCCGGGGAGCTGTTTTTT. Translating it yields CASGPRGDNAAGELFF.

As to this clone: The DNA is left out, because the CDR3 cannot be placed on it with certainty; the CDR3 is given as TCRdb lists it. The CDR3 loop is CASSFGPGTPSNQPQHF. V gene TRBV12-1 combines with J gene TRBJ1-5; the table's D call TRBD1 went unverified against the DNA. TRBV12-1 is flagged as a pseudogene. The CDR3 adds up to 17 amino acids, both ends counted.

The chain combines TRBV28 with TRBJ2-7; D may be TRBD1 (6 bases). V was trimmed by 4 bases and J by 5 bases, leaving 18 bases between them. CDR1 is MDHEN, CDR2 SYDVKM, per germline. CDR3 length: 15 amino acids. This CDR3 reads CASSYRTVTLHEQYF. The CDR3 DNA follows: TGTGCCAGCAGTTACCGGACAGTTACCCTGCACGAGCAGTACTTC. Looking up the rest from reference TRBV28 and TRBJ2-7 gives the full variable domain: DVKVTQSSRYLVKRTGEKVFLECVQDMDHENMFWYRQDPGLGLRLIYFSYDVKMKEKGDIPEGYSVSREKKERFSLILESASTNQTSMYLCASSYRTVTLHEQYFGPGTRLTVT.

In nucleotides, the CDR3 is TGTGCCAGCAGCCCGGGACTAGCGGGGCCCGCGCAGTACTTC. It specifies CASSPGLAGPAQYF. The chain has TRBV5-4 and TRBJ2-7; 13 positions agree with TRBD2. V trimming: 4 bases; J trimming: 9 bases; junction bases outside the gene matches: 7. Looked up from germline, CDR1 is SGHNT and CDR2 is YYREEE (reference sequence). The CDR3 has 14 residues. Looking up the rest from reference TRBV5-4 and TRBJ2-7 gives the full variable domain: ETGVTQSPTHLIKTRGQQVTLRCSSQSGHNTVSWYQQALGQGPQFIFQYYREEENGRGNFPPRFSGLQFPNYSSELNVNALELDDSALYLCASSPGLAGPAQYFGPGTRLTVT.

The V and J genes are TRBV6-1 and TRBJ1-1, with D unclear. Trimming cost V 8 bases and J 4 bases, with 11 bases left between them. The V gene's germline CDR1 is MNHNS and CDR2 SASEGT. This CDR3 spans 12 amino acids. CDR3 coding DNA: TGTGCCAGCGTTACCAAGAGCACTGAAGCTTTCTTT. It specifies CASVTKSTEAFF.

V and J are TRBV2 and TRBJ1-2, with D tentatively TRBD1 (5 bases). The CDR3 is 18 amino acids. Germline V CDR1 and CDR2: SNHLY, FYNNEI. The V end was cut by 5 bases, the J end by 2 bases, with 24 bases between. CDR3 bases: TGTGCCAGCAGTCCACGACGGGGGGTGCTCACCATCAACTATGGCTACACCTTC. Translation: CASSPRRGVLTINYGYTF.

V gene TRBV4-1 combines with J gene TRBJ1-4; tentative D call: TRBD1 (5 bases). Germline CDR1 MGHRA, CDR2 YSYEKL. Between the trimmed V and J ends, which lost 3 bases and 0 bases, there was a span of 14 bases. CDR3 length: 17 residues. CDR3 DNA sequence: TGCGCCAGCAGCCACCCGACAGCCAGTGCAACTAATGAAAAACTGTTTTTT. Translating gives CASSHPTASATNEKLFF.

This chain uses TRBV27 with TRBJ1-1; 8 bases agree with TRBD1. Germline V gene sequence: CDR1 MNHEY, CDR2 SMNVEV (reference sequence). The CDR3 spans 12 residues. J was trimmed by 8 bases and V by 5 bases; bases with no gene match: 4. This chain's CDR3 is CASSTGGLEAFF. The CDR3 nucleotides are TGTGCCAGCAGTACAGGGGGGTTAGAAGCTTTCTTT.

This chain links TRBV9 with TRBJ2-7; TRBD1 aligns across 12 bases. Germline V gives CDR1 SGDLS, CDR2 YYNGEE. The junction had 3 bases not matched to a gene; V was cut back by 2 bases and J by 3 bases. This CDR3 contains 15 residues. The CDR3 nucleotides are TGTGCCAGCAGCGTCGGGACAGGGGGCATCTACGAGCAGTACTTC. Translation gives CASSVGTGGIYEQYF.

J is TRBJ2-7 and V is TRBV19; TRBD1 agrees at 8 bases. The V segment lost 5 bases and the J segment 4 bases; nucleotides outside the gene matches: 10. The CDR3 loop spans 15 amino acids. The germline CDR1 and CDR2 sequences are LNHDA and SQIVND (reference sequence). CDR3 in DNA: TGTGCCAGTAGTGTCTCGACAGGGGCCCTGTACGAGCAGTACTTC. Residues: CASSVSTGALYEQYF.

The chain combines TRBV12-5 with TRBJ1-5; 9 nucleotides align to TRBD1. V shed 7 bases and J 2 bases; nucleotides not matched to a gene: 6. The germline gives CDR1 LGHNT, CDR2 FRNRAP. There are 15 residues in the CDR3. CDR3 loop: CASALRTGGNQPQHF. The CDR3 bases are TGTGCTAGTGCCTTGAGGACAGGGGGCAATCAGCCCCAGCATTTT.